The 6 T cell receptor beta chains below come from one sample, sequenced in a study of cytomegalovirus exposure and HLA in healthy donors. Vbeta (60) and Jbeta (13) primers were used in the PCR. Clones were read by immunoSEQ multiplex PCR, and TCRdb kept only the in-frame ones, dropping some. Of 150,000 to 200,000 clones listed, 81% are singletons. Material: PBMCs. The receptors were sampled from a man aged 45-65 years in good health and CMV-seronegative.

V and J are TRBV2 and TRBJ2-1, with D possibly matching TRBD2 (5 bases). CDR1 and CDR2 from the germline V gene are SNHLY and FYNNEI. Trimming stripped 4 bases from V and 0 bases from J, with 10 bases between. CDR3 size: 15 residues. CDR3: CASSAGLSSYNEQFF. The CDR3 region has the DNA TGTGCCAGCAGTGCCGGACTTAGCTCCTACAATGAGCAGTTCTTC.

The rearrangement links TRBV27 to TRBJ1-2, with 7 bases matching TRBD1. V shed 6 bases, J shed 6 bases, and the junction held 4 bases outside the gene matches. The CDR3 is 12 residues long. Germline V lookup: CDR1 MNHEY, CDR2 SMNVEV (reference sequence). CDR3 bases: TGTGCCAGCAGACGACAGGGTCATGGCTACACCTTC. Its translation is CASRRQGHGYTF.

This rearrangement joins TRBV29-1 to TRBJ2-7; D call uncertain. The germline V gene encodes CDR1 SQVTM and CDR2 ANQGSEA. This CDR3 is built from 12 residues. Trimming left V 6 bases short and J 5 bases short, with 14 bases between. The CDR3, as DNA: TGCAGCGTCCTGGCAGGAACCAACGAGCAGTACTTC. The encoded protein is CSVLAGTNEQYF.

This clone was recorded once. The V gene is TRBV9, the J gene TRBJ2-7, with 7 bases identical to TRBD1. This CDR3 contains 15 residues. V gave up 2 bases and J gave up 4 bases; unmatched junction bases: 9. Germline-derived CDR1 and CDR2 are SGDLS and YYNGEE. The CDR3 DNA reads as TGTGCCAGCAGCGTTGGACAGGCCGCTGGGTACGAGCAGTACTTC. Its protein product is CASSVGQAAGYEQYF.

V gene TRBV27 combines with J gene TRBJ1-2, with D possibly matching TRBD1 (5 bases). CDR1 MNHEY and CDR2 SMNVEV come from the germline V gene (reference sequence). CDR3 length: 13 residues. V was pared by 5 bases and J by 3 bases, with 10 bases between. The DNA for the CDR3 is TGTGCCAGCAGTCGACAGCCCTACTATGGCTACACCTTC. This gives the protein CASSRQPYYGYTF.

The gene calls are TRBV7-8 and TRBJ1-2, with D uncertain. The CDR3 spans 12 residues. Germline assignment: CDR1 SGHVS and CDR2 FQNEAQ. V was cut by 6 bases and J by 5 bases, with 10 bases left in between. CDR3 sequence reads: CASSVGGYGYTF. CDR3 nucleotide sequence: TGTGCCAGCAGTGTTGGCGGGTATGGCTACACCTTC.